This TCR beta chain was recovered during a study of graft-versus-host responses after intestinal transplantation (dated by TCRdb to the early 2020s). Regarding the research as a whole: Recipients received multivisceral, liver-intestinal, or isolated intestinal transplants. Every recipient was given anti-thymocyte globulin induction, followed by around three years of maintenance tacrolimus and steroids. After intestinal transplantation, graft-versus-host and host-versus-graft alloreactive T cell clones were followed in the graft, circulation and bone marrow using bulk TCR-beta CDR3 sequencing. To identify alloreactive clones, pre-transplant mixed lymphocyte reaction products were sequenced and then compared with unstimulated pre-transplant donor and recipient T cells. The cohort enrolled 20 to 25 intestinal transplant recipients including one retransplant, and a few patients lacking pretransplant specimens were excluded. A peak of at least 4% donor T cells among recipient peripheral blood mononuclear cells was the definition used for donor T cell macrochimerism. Instead of going to the commercial service, samples from three later patients were sequenced in-house on an Illumina MiSeq and processed with MiXCR.

Library preparation employed the immunoSEQ multiplex PCR assay. For most patients, genomic DNA was isolated with the Qiagen DNeasy Blood and Tissue Kit and sent frozen to Adaptive Biotechnologies for TCR sequencing. Adaptive Biotechnologies carried out high-throughput TCR-beta CDR3 sequencing of genomic DNA for most patients. The authors processed their data as follows. TCR sequencing data for more than 15 patients were retrieved from Adaptive's ImmunoSEQ software; three other patients were processed with MiXCR and VDJtools. To correct CD4 versus CD8 sorting errors, any sequence found in both subsets at a frequency ratio below 5:1 was removed. CDR3 nucleotide sequences shared between donor and recipient were removed because their origin could not be assigned. To count as alloreactive, a clone needed at least 2-fold expansion over unstimulated cells and a minimum CFSE-low frequency of 0.002% (template counts) or 0.001% (read counts). Clones detected in sequenced pre-transplant spleen, lymph node, or MLR CFSE-low populations of the donor or recipient were defined as mappable. The cumulative frequency of alloreactive clones was calculated as a percentage of all sequences, weighted by copy number. TCRdb took over this immuneACCESS table, retaining in-frame rearrangements with V and J assigned. Such tables are incomplete; in checked studies, under half of the missing clones stem from an unresolved V gene, and the remainder is unexplained. The V and J calls and clone size were taken over from that table, and D and trimming were inferred from the DNA. The table for this sample lists over 55,000 clones; less than 95% of them were counted only once. The leading ten clones occupy approximately 1.2% of the sample.

Points on this clone: Its antigen remains undetermined. No base quality information exists; no much larger clone differs at one position.

Reading the label with the study, this specimen's time point is: cells obtained before transplantation from donor or recipient. CD3+CD4+ and CD3+CD8+ populations were FACS-sorted from unstimulated pre-transplant donor and recipient cells taken from spleen or lymph nodes. Broad study findings and their caveats: Conclusions were limited by the relatively low number and heterogeneity of intestinal transplant patients. Early after transplant, declines in HvG clones were associated with peak levels of circulating GvH clones. GvH clones were detected in recipient bone marrow, and some appeared earlier in ileal mucosa or blood, consistent with an intestinal mucosal origin. High GvH to HvG T cell clonal ratios were observed in the allografts of patients with donor T cell macrochimerism.

Based on the germline V gene, the CDR1 and CDR2 sequences are SGHVS and FNYEAQ. V is pruned by 3 bases and J by 0 bases, leaving 5 bases of the junction without a gene match. Reading from cysteine to phenylalanine, the CDR3 counts 16 amino acids. Only the CDR3 DNA is retained, 48 bases long and in frame from the first base. The clonotype originates from a human donor who received an intestinal transplant. The chain joins TRBV7-6 to TRBJ2-1; 7 nucleotides in the junction match TRBD2. Source: unstimulated CD8+ T cells sorted from spleen or lymph node cells, taken before intestinal transplant. CDR3 reads: CASSLGGTPSYNEQFF. The DNA sequence is as follows: TGTGCCAGCAGCTTGGGGGGGACCCCCTCCTACAATGAGCAGTTCTTC.